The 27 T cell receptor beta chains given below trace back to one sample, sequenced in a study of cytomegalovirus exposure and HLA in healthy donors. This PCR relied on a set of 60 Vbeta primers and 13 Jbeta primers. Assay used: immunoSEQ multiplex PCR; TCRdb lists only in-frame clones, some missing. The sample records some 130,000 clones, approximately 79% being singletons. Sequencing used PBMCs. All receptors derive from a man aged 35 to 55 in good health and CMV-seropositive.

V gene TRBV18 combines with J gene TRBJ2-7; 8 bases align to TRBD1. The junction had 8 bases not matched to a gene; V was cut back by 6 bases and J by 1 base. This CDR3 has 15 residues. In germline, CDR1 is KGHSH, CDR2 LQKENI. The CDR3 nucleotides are TGTGCCAGCTCCCCGGACAGGGCGGGTTCCTACGAGCAGTACTTC. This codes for CASSPDRAGSYEQYF.

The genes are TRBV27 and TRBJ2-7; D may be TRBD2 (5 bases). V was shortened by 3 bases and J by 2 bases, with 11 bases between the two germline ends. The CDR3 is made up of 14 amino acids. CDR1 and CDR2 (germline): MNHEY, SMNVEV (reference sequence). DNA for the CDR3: TGTGCCAGCAGTTTCACCGCGGGCCCCTACGAGCAGTACTTC. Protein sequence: CASSFTAGPYEQYF.

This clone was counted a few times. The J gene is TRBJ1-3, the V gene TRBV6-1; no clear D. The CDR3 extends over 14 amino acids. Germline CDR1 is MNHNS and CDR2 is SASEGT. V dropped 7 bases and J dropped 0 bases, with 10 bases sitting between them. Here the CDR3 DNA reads TGTGCCAGCACTCCAGGTGTCTCTGGAAACACCATATATTTT. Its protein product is CASTPGVSGNTIYF.

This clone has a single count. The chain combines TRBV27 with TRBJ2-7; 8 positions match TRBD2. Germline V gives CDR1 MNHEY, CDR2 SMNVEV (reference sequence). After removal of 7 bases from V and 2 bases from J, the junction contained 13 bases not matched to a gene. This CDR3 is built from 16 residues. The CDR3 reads CASKPHSGTPPYEQYF. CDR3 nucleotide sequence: TGTGCCAGCAAGCCTCATAGCGGGACCCCACCCTACGAGCAGTACTTC.

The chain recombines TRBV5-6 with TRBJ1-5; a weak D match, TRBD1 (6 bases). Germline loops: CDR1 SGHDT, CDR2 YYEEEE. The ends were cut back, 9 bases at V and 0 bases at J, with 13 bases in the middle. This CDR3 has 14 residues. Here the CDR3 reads CATEFRGSNQPQHF. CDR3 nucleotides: TGTGCCACCGAATTCAGGGGTAGCAATCAGCCCCAGCATTTT.

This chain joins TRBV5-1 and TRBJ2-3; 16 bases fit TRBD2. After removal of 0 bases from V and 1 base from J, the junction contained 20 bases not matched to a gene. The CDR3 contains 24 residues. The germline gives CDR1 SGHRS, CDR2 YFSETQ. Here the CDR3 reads CASSLARAALGLAGGKTGTDTQYF. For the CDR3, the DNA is TGCGCCAGCAGCTTGGCCCGTGCAGCTTTGGGACTAGCGGGAGGGAAGACGGGCACAGATACGCAGTATTTT.

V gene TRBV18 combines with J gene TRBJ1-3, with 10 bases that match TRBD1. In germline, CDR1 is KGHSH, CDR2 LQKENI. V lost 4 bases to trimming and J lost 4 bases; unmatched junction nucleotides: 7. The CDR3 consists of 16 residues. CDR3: CASSLSGTGVGNTIYF. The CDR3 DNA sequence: TGTGCCAGCTCACTGTCCGGGACAGGGGTCGGAAACACCATATATTTT.

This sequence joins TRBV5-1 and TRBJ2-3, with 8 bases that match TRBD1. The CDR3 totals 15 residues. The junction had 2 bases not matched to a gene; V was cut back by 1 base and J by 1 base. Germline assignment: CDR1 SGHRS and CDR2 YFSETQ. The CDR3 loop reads CASSLTGGRTDTQYF. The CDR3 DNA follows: TGCGCCAGCAGCTTGACAGGGGGTCGCACAGATACGCAGTATTTT.

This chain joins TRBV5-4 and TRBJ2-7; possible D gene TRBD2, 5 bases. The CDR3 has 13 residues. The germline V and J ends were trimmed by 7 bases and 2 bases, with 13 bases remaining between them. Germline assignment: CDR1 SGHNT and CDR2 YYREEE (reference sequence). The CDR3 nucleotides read TGTGCCAGCCGTCGGGGTATTGCCTACGAGCAGTACTTC. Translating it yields CASRRGIAYEQYF.

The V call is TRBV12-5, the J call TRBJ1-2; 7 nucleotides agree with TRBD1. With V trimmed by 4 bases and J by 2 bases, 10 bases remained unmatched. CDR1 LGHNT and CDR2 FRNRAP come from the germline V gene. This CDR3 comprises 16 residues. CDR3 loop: CASGSTLGQLNYGYTF. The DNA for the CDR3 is TGTGCTAGTGGTTCGACGTTGGGACAGTTAAACTATGGCTACACCTTC.

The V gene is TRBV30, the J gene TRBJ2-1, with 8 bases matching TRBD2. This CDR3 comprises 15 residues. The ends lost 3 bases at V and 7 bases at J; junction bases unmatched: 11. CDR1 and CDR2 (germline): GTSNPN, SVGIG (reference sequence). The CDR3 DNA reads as TGTGCCTGGAGGGAAGCTAGCGGGCGGGGGAATGAGCAGTTCTTC. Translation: CAWREASGRGNEQFF. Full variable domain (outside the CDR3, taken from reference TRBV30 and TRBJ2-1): SQTIHQWPATLVQPVGSPLSLECTVEGTSNPNLYWYRQAAGRGLQLLFYSVGIGQISSEVPQNLSASRPQDRQFILSSKKLLLSDSGFYLCAWREASGRGNEQFFGPGTRLTVL.

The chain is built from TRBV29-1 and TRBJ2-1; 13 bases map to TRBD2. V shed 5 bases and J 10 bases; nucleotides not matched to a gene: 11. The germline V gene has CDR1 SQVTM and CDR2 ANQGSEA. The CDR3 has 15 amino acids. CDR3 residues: CSVSGGTSGIIEQFF. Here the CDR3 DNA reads TGCAGCGTTAGTGGGGGGACTAGCGGGATTATAGAGCAGTTCTTC.

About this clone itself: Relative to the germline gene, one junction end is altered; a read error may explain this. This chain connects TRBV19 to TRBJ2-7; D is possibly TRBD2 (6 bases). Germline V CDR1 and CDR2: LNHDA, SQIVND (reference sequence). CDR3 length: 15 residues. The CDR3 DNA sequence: TGTGCCAGTAGTGCCCTTTGGGGGGAGCTCTACGAGCAGTACTTT. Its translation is CASSALWGELYEQYF.

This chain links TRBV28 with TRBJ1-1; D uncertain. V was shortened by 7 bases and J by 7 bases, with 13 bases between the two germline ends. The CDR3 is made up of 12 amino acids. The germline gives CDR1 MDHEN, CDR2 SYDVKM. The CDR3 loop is CASNLGVGEAFF. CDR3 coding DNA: TGTGCCAGCAACCTCGGGGTAGGTGAAGCTTTCTTT.

The CDR3 reads CASSERRQGGTIYF. CDR3 bases: TGTGCCAGCAGTGAAAGGAGACAGGGGGGCACCATATATTTT. V is TRBV25-1 and J is TRBJ1-3; 9 bases are shared with TRBD1. Germline lookup yields CDR1 MGHDK and CDR2 SYGVNS. The CDR3 contains 14 residues. V lost 2 bases and J lost 9; bases outside the gene matches: 5. The full variable domain, rest sourced from reference TRBV25-1 and TRBJ1-3, is EADIYQTPRYLVIGTGKKITLECSQTMGHDKMYWYQQDPGMELHLIHYSYGVNSTEKGDLSSESTVSRIRTEHFPLTLESARPSHTSQYLCASSERRQGGTIYFGEGSWLTVV.

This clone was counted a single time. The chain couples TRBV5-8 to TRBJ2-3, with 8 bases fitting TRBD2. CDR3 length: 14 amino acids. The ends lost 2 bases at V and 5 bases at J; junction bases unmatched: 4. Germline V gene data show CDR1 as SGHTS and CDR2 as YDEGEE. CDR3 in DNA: TGTGCCAGCAGCTTAACGGGAGGGGGAGATACGCAGTATTTT. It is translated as CASSLTGGGDTQYF.

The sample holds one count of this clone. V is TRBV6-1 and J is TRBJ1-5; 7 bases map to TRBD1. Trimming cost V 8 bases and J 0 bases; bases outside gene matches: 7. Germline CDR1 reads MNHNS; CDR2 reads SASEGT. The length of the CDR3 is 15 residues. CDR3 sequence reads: CASSRGTYSNQPQHF. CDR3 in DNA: TGTGCCAGCTCCAGGGGGACGTATAGCAATCAGCCCCAGCATTTT.

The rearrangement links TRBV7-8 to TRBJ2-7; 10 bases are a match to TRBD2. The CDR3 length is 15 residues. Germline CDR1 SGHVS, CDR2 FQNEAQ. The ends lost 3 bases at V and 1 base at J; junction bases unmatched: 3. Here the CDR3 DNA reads TGTGCCAGCAGCTTGGCTAGCGGGAGATCCTACGAGCAGTACTTC. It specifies CASSLASGRSYEQYF.

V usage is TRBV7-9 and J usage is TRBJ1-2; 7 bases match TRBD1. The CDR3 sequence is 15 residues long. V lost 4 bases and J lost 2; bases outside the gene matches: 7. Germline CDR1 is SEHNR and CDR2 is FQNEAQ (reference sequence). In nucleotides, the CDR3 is TGTGCCAGCAGCTCCCCTGGGACAGAGAACTATGGCTACACCTTC. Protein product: CASSSPGTENYGYTF.

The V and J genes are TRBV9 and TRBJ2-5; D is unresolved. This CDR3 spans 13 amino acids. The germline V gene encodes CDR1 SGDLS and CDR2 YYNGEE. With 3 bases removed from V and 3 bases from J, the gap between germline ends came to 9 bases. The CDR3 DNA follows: TGTGCCAGCAGCGCACGAGCCGAAGAGACCCAGTACTTC. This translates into CASSARAEETQYF.

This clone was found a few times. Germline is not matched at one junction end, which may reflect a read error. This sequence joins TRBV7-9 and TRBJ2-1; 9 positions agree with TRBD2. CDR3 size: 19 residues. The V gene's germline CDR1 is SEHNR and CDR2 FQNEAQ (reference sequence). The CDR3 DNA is TGTTCCAGCAGCCCGGTCGGGCCTAGCGGGACCATGGCAGGCAATGAGCAGTTCTTC. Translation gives CSSSPVGPSGTMAGNEQFF.

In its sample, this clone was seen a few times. The CDR3 DNA follows: TGTGCCAGCAGTCTCATGGTACGCAGTTCACCCCTCCACTTT. Translating gives CASSLMVRSSPLHF. The chain combines TRBV27 with TRBJ1-6; no reliable D call. Trimming took 5 bases from V and 9 from J, leaving 14 bases between them. The CDR3 totals 14 residues. Germline V lookup: CDR1 MNHEY, CDR2 SMNVEV (reference sequence).

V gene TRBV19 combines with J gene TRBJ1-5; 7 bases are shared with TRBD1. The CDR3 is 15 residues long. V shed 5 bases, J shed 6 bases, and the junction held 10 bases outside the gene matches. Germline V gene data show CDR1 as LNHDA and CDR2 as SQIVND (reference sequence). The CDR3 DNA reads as TGTGCCAGTAGTTCGACAGGGATGGGGCGTCAGCCCCAGCATTTT. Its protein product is CASSSTGMGRQPQHF.

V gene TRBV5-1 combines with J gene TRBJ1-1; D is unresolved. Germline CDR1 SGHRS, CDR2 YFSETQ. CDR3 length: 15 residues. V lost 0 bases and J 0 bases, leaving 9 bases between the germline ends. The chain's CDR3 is CASSLGGTLNTEAFF. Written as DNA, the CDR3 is TGCGCCAGCAGCTTGGGCGGCACCCTGAACACTGAAGCTTTCTTT. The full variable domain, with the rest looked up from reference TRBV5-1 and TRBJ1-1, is KAGVTQTPRYLIKTRGQQVTLSCSPISGHRSVSWYQQTPGQGLQFLFEYFSETQRNKGNFPGRFSGRQFSNSRSEMNVSTLELGDSALYLCASSLGGTLNTEAFFGQGTRLTVV.

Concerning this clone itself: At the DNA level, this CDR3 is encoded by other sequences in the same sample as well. CDR3 nucleotide sequence: TGTGCCAGCAGCCGAAGCGGAAATACAGATACGCAGTATTTT. This encodes CASSRSGNTDTQYF. The chain combines TRBV7-9 with TRBJ2-3; D is perhaps TRBD2 (5 bases). CDR1 and CDR2 (germline): SEHNR, FQNEAQ (reference sequence). Trimming stripped 5 bases from V and 3 bases from J, with 12 bases between. The CDR3 consists of 14 residues.

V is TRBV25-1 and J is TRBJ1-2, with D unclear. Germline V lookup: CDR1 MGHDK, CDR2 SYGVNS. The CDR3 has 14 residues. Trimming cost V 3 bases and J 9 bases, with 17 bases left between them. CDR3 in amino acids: CASSDPTGRMRYTF. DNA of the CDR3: TGTGCCAGCAGTGACCCGACCGGGAGGATGCGCTACACCTTC.

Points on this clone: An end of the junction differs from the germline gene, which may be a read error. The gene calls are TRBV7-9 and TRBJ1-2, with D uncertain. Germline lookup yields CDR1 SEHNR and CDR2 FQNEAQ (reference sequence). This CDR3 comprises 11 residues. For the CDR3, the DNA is TGTTCCAGCAGCTTTCGAGATGGCTACACCTTC. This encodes CSSSFRDGYTF.